Following are 8 T cell receptor beta chains from one sample sequenced in a study of T cell repertoires in cytomegalovirus infection (dated by TCRdb to about 2019). Sequenced on an Illumina HiSeq 1500. The raw public reads went through TCRdb reprocessing: fastp at Q25, MiXCR clone calling, in-frame beta chains kept. Rows matching on CDR3 protein sequence are summarized as one entry with the most common DNA and genes. Present in this sample are roughly 230,000 distinct CDR3 sequences, over 15% of which were seen just once. Approximately 44% of the sample lies in the top ten. The specimen sequenced was CD8+ T cells from PBMCs. The receptors stem from a human donor in good health (CMV status not recorded). Some clones in this sample may be carry-over from other donors' samples.

The sample holds a few counts of this clonotype. The CDR3: CASSYSSGALSGANVLTF. CDR3 nucleotides: TGTGCCAGCAGTTACTCGTCCGGGGCCCTCTCTGGGGCCAACGTCCTGACTTTC. V usage is TRBV7-2 and J usage is TRBJ2-6; D assignment may be TRBD1 or TRBD2 (5 bases each). The V and J ends lost 6 bases and 0 bases respectively, with 18 bases between them. CDR1 SGHTA and CDR2 FQGNSA come from the germline V gene. The CDR3 is 18 amino acids.

This clonotype was seen only a few times. The chain recombines TRBV7-9 with TRBJ2-1; D remains ambiguous. Trimming left V 3 bases short and J 5 bases short, with 14 bases between. The length of the CDR3 is 15 residues. CDR1 and CDR2 from the germline V gene are SEHNR and FQNEAQ (reference sequence). CDR3 coding DNA: TGTGCCAGCAGCTTTTTGGCAGATTTTAACAATGAGCAGTTCTTC. It encodes CASSFLADFNNEQFF. The full variable domain, its missing parts supplied by reference TRBV7-9 and TRBJ2-1, is DTGVSQNPRHKITKRGQNVTFRCDPISEHNRLYWYRQTLGQGPEFLTYFQNEAQLEKSRLLSDRFSAERPKGSFSTLEIQRTEQGDSAMYLCASSFLADFNNEQFFGPGTRLTVL.

Many counts were recorded for this clonotype. V and J are TRBV12-5 and TRBJ1-2; 7 bases line up with TRBD1. CDR3 size: 17 residues. From germline, CDR1 is LGHNT and CDR2 FRNRAP. V trimming: 0 bases; J trimming: 8 bases; junction bases outside the gene matches: 15. As DNA, the CDR3 is TGTGCTAGTGGTTTGGTGACACCTGGGACAGCTAGTCTGGGCTACACCTTC. Translated: CASGLVTPGTASLGYTF. Using reference TRBV12-5 and TRBJ1-2 for the parts outside the CDR3, the full variable domain is DARVTQTPRHKVTEMGQEVTMRCQPILGHNTVFWYRQTMMQGLELLAYFRNRAPLDDSGMPKDRFSAEMPDATLATLKIQPSEPRDSAVYFCASGLVTPGTASLGYTFGSGTRLTVV.

This clonotype was seen a few times. The rearrangement uses TRBV6-2 or TRBV6-3 and TRBJ2-7; 8 positions match TRBD2. The germline gives CDR1 MNHEY, CDR2 SVGEGT. The CDR3 is made up of 16 amino acids. The junction had 10 bases not matched to a gene; V was cut back by 4 bases and J by 2 bases. The CDR3 DNA reads as TGTGCCAGCAGTTTCGCCGCCCGGGGGGGAGCCTACGAGCAGTACTTC. It encodes CASSFAARGGAYEQYF.

This clonotype was observed many times. The chain links TRBV12-3 or TRBV12-4 to TRBJ2-7, with D possibly TRBD2 on 6 matching bases. The V gene lost 5 bases and the J gene lost 6 bases, with 20 bases spanning the gap. The CDR3 is 15 amino acids. DNA of the CDR3: TGTGCCAGCAGTATAAAAGTTTTTGGGGGGAGCGAGCAGTACTTC. It codes for CASSIKVFGGSEQYF.

Only a few counts were recorded for this clonotype. The chain recombines TRBV4-1 with TRBJ2-5; 8 bases match TRBD1. Germline CDR1 MGHRA, CDR2 YSYEKL. V was pared by 3 bases and J by 4 bases, with 16 bases of the junction left unmatched. This CDR3 region has 18 residues. The DNA for the CDR3 is TGCGCCAGCAGCCATCAGGGGGCAGGGGACGGGTTGGGAGAGACCCAGTACTTC. Translating it yields CASSHQGAGDGLGETQYF.

This clonotype was detected many times. This chain joins TRBV28 and TRBJ1-2; the match to TRBD1 covers 7 bases. The trim removed 7 bases at V and 2 bases at J, leaving 19 bases unmatched. The germline CDR1 and CDR2 sequences are MDHEN and SYDVKM. The CDR3 has 18 amino acids. The CDR3, as DNA: TGTGCCAGCACCCCCGAGCCTCCGGACAGGAGCGCAAACTATGGCTACACCTTC. Translated: CASTPEPPDRSANYGYTF.

This clonotype has ten or more counts. This chain uses TRBV6-4 with TRBJ2-1, with D hard to call. Germline CDR1 MRHNA, CDR2 SNTAGT. Trimming took off 0 bases at V and 0 bases at J, with 9 bases between the two ends. This CDR3 has 16 residues. CDR3 nucleotides: TGTGCCAGCAGTGACTCGGTAGGCCTCTCCTACAATGAGCAGTTCTTC. Its protein product is CASSDSVGLSYNEQFF.